One and the same sample provided the 28 T cell receptor beta chains below, sequenced in a study of radiotherapy plus CTLA-4 blockade in lung cancer. TCRdb's table, derived via immunoSEQ multiplex PCR, lists solely in-frame clones and lacks some. The sample lists tens of thousands of clones, 77% seen once, with 2% to 3% in the top ten. The material was peripheral blood, obtained from a patient treated with radiotherapy plus ipilimumab. These receptors all stem from a human donor with non-small cell lung cancer whose response to radiotherapy plus ipilimumab could not be evaluated.

The V call is TRBV15, the J call TRBJ1-5, with D unclear. CDR1 is LNHNV, CDR2 YYDKDF, per germline (reference sequence). The CDR3 covers 13 residues. V dropped 5 bases and J dropped 3 bases, with 8 bases sitting between them. The CDR3 bases are TGTGCCACCAGCGTGGTAGCCAATCAGCCCCAGCATTTT. Protein sequence: CATSVVANQPQHF.

The V gene is TRBV7-9, the J gene TRBJ1-5, with 8 nucleotides matching TRBD1. The J segment lost 6 bases and the V segment lost 5 bases, leaving 6 bases of the junction unmatched. Looked up from germline, CDR1 is SEHNR and CDR2 is FQNEAQ (reference sequence). The CDR3 covers 14 residues. Written as DNA, the CDR3 is TGTGCCAGCAGCCTAACAGGGGGAGGTCAGCCCCAGCATTTT. As protein: CASSLTGGGQPQHF.

The V and J genes are TRBV27 and TRBJ2-7; 7 positions agree with TRBD2. The CDR3 runs to 14 residues. Looked up from germline, CDR1 is MNHEY and CDR2 is SMNVEV (reference sequence). V shed 3 bases and J 3 bases; nucleotides not matched to a gene: 5. The CDR3 is CASSFWGRGYEQYF. The CDR3 DNA sequence: TGTGCCAGCAGTTTTTGGGGGAGGGGCTACGAGCAGTACTTC.

The genes are TRBV6-4 and TRBJ2-3, with D possibly matching TRBD1 (5 bases). V lost 0 bases to trimming and J lost 6 bases, with 13 bases between them. The CDR3 is 15 amino acids. Germline CDR1 reads MRHNA; CDR2 reads SNTAGT. CDR3 region: CASSDSGLPQDTQYF. CDR3 DNA sequence: TGTGCCAGCAGTGACTCGGGGCTGCCCCAGGATACGCAGTATTTT.

The chain has TRBV4-2 and TRBJ2-1; 7 bases match TRBD2. This CDR3 spans 16 amino acids. V lost 0 bases, J lost 2 bases, and 4 bases stayed unmatched. In germline, CDR1 is LGHNA, CDR2 YNFKEQ. CDR3 in DNA: TGTGCCAGCAGCCAAGACGGGAGGACGCCCTACAATGAGCAGTTCTTC. This encodes CASSQDGRTPYNEQFF.

This chain links TRBV15 with TRBJ1-1; no clear D. Germline V lookup: CDR1 LNHNV, CDR2 YYDKDF (reference sequence). The V gene lost 1 base and the J gene lost 5 bases, with 8 bases spanning the gap. This CDR3 has 13 amino acids. DNA for the CDR3: TGTGCCACCAGCAGAGTCCAGTCGACTGAAGCTTTCTTT. It is translated as CATSRVQSTEAFF.

This clone has just one count. The chain employs TRBV7-6 and TRBJ2-1; D might be TRBD2 (5 bases). The CDR3 has 17 residues. The V end was cut by 1 base, the J end by 5 bases, with 18 bases between. CDR1 SGHVS and CDR2 FNYEAQ come from the germline V gene. The CDR3 nucleotides are TGTGCCAGCAGCTTAGAAGTTGAGCGGCAAAGGAACAATGAGCAGTTCTTC. This sequence encodes CASSLEVERQRNNEQFF.

This rearrangement joins TRBV9 to TRBJ1-1; D is perhaps TRBD1 (6 bases). V gave up 4 bases and J gave up 8 bases, with 18 bases separating them. The germline gives CDR1 SGDLS, CDR2 YYNGEE. There are 14 residues in the CDR3. The CDR3 DNA reads as TGTGCCAGCAGCTCACGTCCATCAGGGGAAGAAGCTTTCTTT. Translation: CASSSRPSGEEAFF.

This chain joins TRBV6-6 and TRBJ2-7, with TRBD1 as a possible D gene (5 bases). The CDR3 runs to 14 residues. In germline, CDR1 is MNHNY, CDR2 SVGAGI (reference sequence). Trimming removed 6 bases at V and 1 base at J, with 13 bases between. CDR3 region: CASRDATVSYEQYF. The CDR3 region has the DNA TGTGCCAGCAGAGACGCGACAGTTTCCTACGAGCAGTACTTC.

V and J are TRBV15 and TRBJ1-1, with a tentative D call TRBD1 (6 bases). The CDR3 is made up of 12 amino acids. V was clipped by 9 bases and J by 5 bases, with 13 bases between them. Germline assignment: CDR1 LNHNV and CDR2 YYDKDF (reference sequence). CDR3 bases: TGTGCCACAAGGAAGGGGGGGACTGAAGCTTTCTTT. It codes for CATRKGGTEAFF.

CDR3 loop: CSVSPDSGQETQYF. The CDR3, as DNA: TGCAGCGTCTCCCCCGACAGTGGACAAGAGACCCAGTACTTC. J is TRBJ2-5 and V is TRBV29-1; possibly TRBD1 for D (5 bases). The length of the CDR3 is 14 residues. Trimming took 6 bases from V and 2 from J, leaving 16 bases between them. Germline CDR1 reads SQVTM; CDR2 reads ANQGSEA.

This chain connects TRBV7-3 to TRBJ2-7; 10 nucleotides match TRBD1. V was clipped by 5 bases and J by 1 base; unmatched bases: 11. In germline, CDR1 is SGHTA, CDR2 FQGTGA. The CDR3 has 17 residues. The CDR3 bases are TGTGCCAGCAGCGCATCGGTGGGACAGGGGAATTCCTACGAGCAGTACTTC. Its protein product is CASSASVGQGNSYEQYF.

The chain is built from TRBV2 and TRBJ2-7; 8 bases agree with TRBD2. Germline-derived CDR1 and CDR2 are SNHLY and FYNNEI. The CDR3 extends over 12 amino acids. V trimming: 5 bases; J trimming: 7 bases; junction bases outside the gene matches: 4. The CDR3 is CASSSSGGEQYF. CDR3 nucleotide sequence: TGTGCCAGCAGTTCGAGCGGGGGTGAGCAGTACTTC.

The chain recombines TRBV9 with TRBJ2-1; tentative D call: TRBD2 (6 bases). The CDR3 consists of 16 residues. CDR1 SGDLS and CDR2 YYNGEE come from the germline V gene. V lost 3 bases, J lost 5 bases, and 18 bases lay in between. The CDR3 reads CASSAISGTPNNEQFF. CDR3 DNA sequence: TGTGCCAGCAGCGCTATTTCCGGGACTCCGAACAATGAGCAGTTCTTC.

The chain links TRBV6-4 to TRBJ2-3, with D possibly TRBD2 on 6 matching bases. Trimming left V 7 bases short and J 6 bases short, with 20 bases between. The CDR3 runs 15 residues. Germline-derived CDR1 and CDR2 are MRHNA and SNTAGT. Here the CDR3 reads CASTPMAGRGDTQYF. In DNA form, the CDR3 reads TGTGCCAGCACCCCTATGGCGGGGAGAGGGGATACGCAGTATTTT.

This clone showed up just a few times. The chain is built from TRBV29-1 and TRBJ2-5; the D is unclear. V lost 7 bases to trimming and J lost 5 bases, with 8 bases between them. Germline CDR1 and CDR2: SQVTM and ANQGSEA. This CDR3 comprises 10 residues. CDR3: CSATSETQYF. CDR3 DNA sequence: TGCAGCGCCACATCTGAGACCCAGTACTTC.

V is TRBV4-3 and J is TRBJ2-1, with 10 bases matching TRBD1. The CDR3 loop spans 13 amino acids. V dropped 3 bases and J dropped 10; count of bases not matched to a gene: 3. CDR1 is LGHNA and CDR2 is YSLEER in the germline V gene. DNA of the CDR3: TGCGCCAGCAGCCAGGACAGGGGGTGGGAGCAGTTCTTC. Protein product: CASSQDRGWEQFF.

This clone occurred once. J is TRBJ1-3 and V is TRBV5-1; maybe TRBD1 (6 bases). The CDR3 totals 15 residues. Germline V gives CDR1 SGHRS, CDR2 YFSETQ. Trimming shortened V by 5 bases and J by 4 bases, and 16 bases separated the two germline ends. The CDR3, as DNA: TGCGCCAGCAGTCCTACAGGGAGTGCGGGAAACACCATATATTTT. Its translation is CASSPTGSAGNTIYF.

This clone was observed once. The chain links TRBV5-6 to TRBJ1-1; D perhaps matches TRBD1 (5 bases). The length of the CDR3 is 16 residues. V was clipped by 4 bases and J by 0 bases, with 16 bases between them. Germline V gene sequence: CDR1 SGHDT, CDR2 YYEEEE. CDR3 nucleotides: TGTGCCAGCAGCGGAGCGCGGGGCTACATGAACACTGAAGCTTTCTTT. It translates to CASSGARGYMNTEAFF.

The rearrangement uses TRBV7-9 and TRBJ1-2; TRBD1 agrees at 8 bases. The V segment lost 5 bases and the J segment 8 bases; nucleotides outside the gene matches: 10. The CDR3 has 14 amino acids. The germline V gene encodes CDR1 SEHNR and CDR2 FQNEAQ (reference sequence). This CDR3 is CASSQQQGDWGYTF. The CDR3 DNA is TGTGCCAGCAGCCAACAACAGGGGGATTGGGGCTACACCTTC.

This clone is deemed medium-sized (0.01 to 0.1%). The V call is TRBV5-1, the J call TRBJ1-2; D remains ambiguous. CDR1 is SGHRS, CDR2 YFSETQ, per germline. There are 16 residues in the CDR3. V was shortened by 3 bases and J by 0 bases, with 15 bases between the two germline ends. The CDR3 loop is CASSSGGRRANYGYTF. The CDR3 DNA reads TGCGCCAGCAGCTCGGGAGGCAGGCGAGCTAACTATGGCTACACCTTC.

The chain employs TRBV11-1 and TRBJ1-1; D is uncertain. CDR3 length: 14 residues. Germline-derived CDR1 and CDR2 are SGHAT and FQDESV (reference sequence). Trimming removed 1 base at V and 5 bases at J, with 11 bases between. CDR3 amino acids: CASSLGWSQTEAFF. CDR3 nucleotides: TGTGCCAGCAGCTTAGGGTGGAGTCAAACTGAAGCTTTCTTT.

The V call is TRBV5-1, the J call TRBJ2-5; the match to TRBD2 covers 11 bases. Germline CDR1 and CDR2: SGHRS and YFSETQ. V lost 4 bases to trimming and J lost 4 bases; unmatched junction nucleotides: 6. The CDR3 runs 15 residues. This CDR3 reads CASSVQLAGVETQYF. CDR3 nucleotide sequence: TGCGCCAGCAGCGTCCAACTAGCGGGAGTAGAGACCCAGTACTTC.

To note about this clone: One end of the junction does not line up with germline, which may come from a read error. V gene TRBV5-6 combines with J gene TRBJ2-1; D perhaps matches TRBD2 (5 bases). The germline V gene encodes CDR1 SGHDT and CDR2 YYEEEE. This CDR3 has 15 residues. CDR3 amino acids: CASTLERTSYNEQFF. CDR3 DNA: TGTGCCAGCACCTTGGAGCGGACCTCCTACAATGAGCAGTTCTTC.

The genes are TRBV20-1 and TRBJ1-1, with TRBD1 as a possible D gene (5 bases). The CDR3 has 11 amino acids. V lost 3 bases and J lost 12, with 14 bases in between. Per germline, CDR1 DFQATT and CDR2 SNEGSKA (reference sequence). The chain's CDR3 is CSARGGLGPFF. CDR3 in DNA: TGCAGTGCTAGGGGGGGTCTGGGTCCTTTCTTT.

The J gene is TRBJ2-5, the V gene TRBV9; 10 bases fit TRBD1. The J call is in doubt because the DNA end fits TRBJ2-7 better. Germline-derived CDR1 and CDR2 are SGDLS and YYNGEE. The CDR3 totals 15 residues. CDR3 nucleotide sequence: TGTGCCAGCAGCCCCCGACAGGGGGCGTCCTACGAGCAGTACTTC. Translating it yields CASSPRQGASYEQYF.

This chain joins TRBV30 and TRBJ1-1; 10 positions match TRBD1. From germline, CDR1 is GTSNPN and CDR2 SVGIG (reference sequence). The CDR3 extends over 14 amino acids. Trimming at V came to 0 bases and at J to 10 bases, leaving 8 bases not matched to a gene. This CDR3 is CAWSVRTGGGRAFF. DNA of the CDR3: TGTGCCTGGAGTGTACGGACAGGGGGTGGACGAGCTTTCTTT.

The rearrangement joins TRBV27 to TRBJ1-1; 7 nucleotides align to TRBD1. Unmatched junction bases numbered 4, after V lost 2 bases and J lost 4 bases. CDR1 MNHEY and CDR2 SMNVEV come from the germline V gene (reference sequence). The length of the CDR3 is 14 residues. The CDR3 region is CASSLAGGLTEAFF. The CDR3 DNA sequence: TGTGCCAGCAGTTTAGCAGGGGGGCTCACTGAAGCTTTCTTT.